This entry lists 8 T cell receptor beta chains sequenced from one sample in a study of CD8 T cells in Susac syndrome. Random hexamers served to reverse transcribe roughly 0.45 to 1 ug RNA. TCRdb reanalysed the immunoSEQ multiplex PCR reads using MiXCR and keeps one entry per CDR3 protein. The data contain 95,000 to 150,000 distinct CDR3 sequences, roughly 93% of them singletons. The material sequenced was CD8+ T cells from PBMCs. Every receptor here comes from a human donor with multiple sclerosis.

The genes are TRBV13 and TRBJ1-1; unclear D gene. CDR1 and CDR2 from the germline V gene are PRHDT and FYEKMQ (reference sequence). The CDR3 contains 15 residues. The V gene lost 3 bases and the J gene lost 0 bases, with 11 bases spanning the gap. This CDR3 is CASSFRPGLNTEAFF. DNA of the CDR3: TGTGCCAGCAGCTTCAGACCGGGATTGAACACTGAAGCTTTCTTT. Full variable domain (outside the CDR3, taken from reference TRBV13 and TRBJ1-1): AAGVIQSPRHLIKEKRETATLKCYPIPRHDTVYWYQQGPGQDPQFLISFYEKMQSDKGSIPDRFSAQQFSDYHSELNMSSLELGDSALYFCASSFRPGLNTEAFFGQGTRLTVV.

This clonotype was found a few times. The rearrangement links TRBV6-1 to TRBJ1-5; D gene ambiguous. The CDR3 has 14 residues. Germline CDR1 MNHNS, CDR2 SASEGT. The V and J ends lost 10 bases and 6 bases respectively, with 19 bases between them. CDR3 nucleotides: TGTGCCACCACTTCCTTAATGGAGTCTCAGCCCCAGCATTTT. Amino acid sequence: CATTSLMESQPQHF.

This rearrangement joins TRBV25-1 to TRBJ1-3; 8 bases align to TRBD1. The V gene's germline CDR1 is MGHDK and CDR2 SYGVNS. The CDR3 has 19 amino acids. Trimming took 2 bases from V and 6 from J; bases not matched to a gene: 18. CDR3 loop: CASSERRRTGFFLENTIYF. DNA of the CDR3: TGTGCCAGCAGTGAAAGGCGGCGGACAGGGTTCTTTCTCGAAAACACCATATATTTT.

V is TRBV13 and J is TRBJ2-7; 8 bases align to TRBD1. V dropped 4 bases and J dropped 2; count of bases not matched to a gene: 4. There are 14 residues in the CDR3. Germline V gene lookup returns CDR1 PRHDT and CDR2 FYEKMQ (reference sequence). CDR3 bases: TGTGCCAGCAGCTCAACGGACAGGGCCTACGAGCAGTACGTC. This sequence encodes CASSSTDRAYEQYV.

The chain joins TRBV4-1 to TRBJ2-7; D perhaps matches TRBD1 (5 bases). From germline, CDR1 is MGHRA and CDR2 YSYEKL. The V gene lost 4 bases and the J gene lost 4 bases, with 17 bases spanning the gap. The CDR3 sequence is 15 residues long. The CDR3: CASSPYRDRGYEQYF. In DNA form, the CDR3 reads TGCGCCAGCAGCCCCTATAGGGATAGGGGTTACGAGCAGTACTTC.

The V call is TRBV27, the J call TRBJ2-7; D possibly corresponds to TRBD2 (5 bases). Per germline, CDR1 MNHEY and CDR2 SMNVEV (reference sequence). The CDR3 covers 14 residues. Trimming took 6 bases from V and 7 from J, leaving 19 bases between them. CDR3 in amino acids: CASSLGGYNREQYF. In DNA form, the CDR3 reads TGTGCCAGCAGCTTGGGCGGGTATAATCGTGAGCAGTACTTC.

The chain has TRBV5-8 and TRBJ1-1; D might be TRBD1 (5 bases). This CDR3 comprises 11 residues. V lost 5 bases to trimming and J lost 6 bases, with 8 bases between them. Germline CDR1 is SGHTS and CDR2 is YDEGEE. CDR3 region: CASSEGAEAFF. DNA for the CDR3: TGTGCCAGCAGTGAAGGGGCTGAAGCTTTCTTT.

The chain carries TRBV2 and TRBJ2-1, with 8 bases aligning to TRBD2. CDR1 and CDR2 (germline): SNHLY, FYNNEI. CDR3 length: 11 amino acids. The V segment lost 8 bases and the J segment 7 bases; nucleotides outside the gene matches: 1. The CDR3 region has the DNA TGTGCCAGCCGACTAGCGAATGAGCAGTTCTTC. This sequence encodes CASRLANEQFF.